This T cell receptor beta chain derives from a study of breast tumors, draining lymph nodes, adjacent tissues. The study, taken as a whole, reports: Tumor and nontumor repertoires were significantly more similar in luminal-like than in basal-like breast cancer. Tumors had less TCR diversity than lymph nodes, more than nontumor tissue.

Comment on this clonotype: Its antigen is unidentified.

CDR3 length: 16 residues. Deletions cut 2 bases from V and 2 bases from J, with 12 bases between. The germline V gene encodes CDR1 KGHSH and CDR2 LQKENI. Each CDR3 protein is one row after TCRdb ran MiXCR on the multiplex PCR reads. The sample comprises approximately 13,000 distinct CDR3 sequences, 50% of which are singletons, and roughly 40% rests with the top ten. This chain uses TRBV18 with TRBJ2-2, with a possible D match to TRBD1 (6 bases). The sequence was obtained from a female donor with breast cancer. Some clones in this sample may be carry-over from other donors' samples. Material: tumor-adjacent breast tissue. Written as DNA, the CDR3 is TGTGCCAGCTCACCAGTGGGACAACGAAACACCGGGGAGCTGTTTTTT. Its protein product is CASSPVGQRNTGELFF.